This T cell receptor beta chain emerged from a study of beta chain features in type 1 diabetes. The authors reverse transcribed all of the isolated RNA, so sequencing captured expressed TCRB transcripts. The repertoire was sequenced with immunoSEQ multiplex PCR; TCRdb's copy has only in-frame clones and lacks some. Of hundreds of thousands of clones listed, approximately 70% are singletons. Sorted populations were all over 98% pure. Study outcomes and limitations: The cDNA sequencing approach could over-represent high-TCR-expressing cells. In the patient group, naive, central memory and Treg TCRB repertoires seemed more alike than in the healthy donor group.

For this clone: Antigen: not known.

Sequenced: naive CD4+ T cells from blood. The receptor was isolated from a man aged 30 to 45 in good health.

The CDR3 spells CASSRSGQTYYEQYF. CDR3 sequence (DNA): TGTGCCAGCAGCCGGAGCGGGCAAACTTACTACGAGCAGTACTTC. V and J are TRBV7-9 and TRBJ2-7; possible D gene TRBD2, 6 bases. V lost 5 bases and J lost 3, with 17 bases in between. The CDR3 is 15 residues long. CDR1 is SEHNR, CDR2 FQNEAQ, per germline (reference sequence).